These 13 T cell receptor beta chains were sequenced from one sample in a study of CD8 T cells in Susac syndrome. RNA was extracted with the RNeasy kit, and a quantity of about 0.45 to 1 ug was reverse transcribed using random hexamers. TCRdb reanalysed the immunoSEQ multiplex PCR reads using MiXCR and keeps one entry per CDR3 protein. The data show around 200,000 distinct CDR3 sequences, approximately 96% seen once. Sequencing input: CD4+ T cells from PBMCs. Source of these receptors: a human donor with Susac syndrome.

V gene TRBV6-2 or TRBV6-3 combines with J gene TRBJ1-1, with D uncertain. The CDR3 totals 13 residues. Germline CDR1 MNHEY, CDR2 SVGEGT. V lost 2 bases and J 3 bases, leaving 7 bases between the germline ends. CDR3 amino acids: CASSYTRDTEAFF. The CDR3 region has the DNA TGTGCCAGCAGTTACACTAGAGACACTGAAGCTTTCTTT.

The chain has TRBV7-2 and TRBJ2-5, with 8 bases lining up with TRBD1. The CDR3 is 15 amino acids. After removal of 4 bases from V and 1 base from J, the junction contained 5 bases not matched to a gene. From germline, CDR1 is SGHTA and CDR2 FQGNSA. CDR3 loop: CASSSGGWFQETQYF. The CDR3, as DNA: TGTGCCAGCAGCTCAGGGGGCTGGTTCCAAGAGACCCAGTACTTC.

The gene calls are TRBV11-2 and TRBJ2-1; 8 bases fit TRBD2. V dropped 2 bases and J dropped 5; count of bases not matched to a gene: 8. CDR1 is SGHAT, CDR2 FQNNGV, per germline. The CDR3 extends over 16 amino acids. This chain's CDR3 is CASSLRRGVWDNEQFF. CDR3 nucleotides: TGTGCCAGCAGCTTAAGGCGGGGGGTTTGGGACAATGAGCAGTTCTTC.

V usage is TRBV5-1 and J usage is TRBJ2-2; D uncertain. The CDR3 consists of 14 residues. Trimming took off 4 bases at V and 4 bases at J, with 11 bases between the two ends. The germline CDR1 and CDR2 sequences are SGHRS and YFSETQ. The CDR3 loop is CASSHPVGTGELFF. The CDR3 DNA reads TGCGCCAGCAGCCATCCGGTGGGCACCGGGGAGCTGTTTTTT.

This chain joins TRBV6-6 and TRBJ2-7; 10 bases agree with TRBD1. With 6 bases clipped from V and 6 bases from J, the junction kept 8 bases outside the gene matches. Germline V CDR1 and CDR2: MNHNY, SVGAGI (reference sequence). This CDR3 spans 14 amino acids. The CDR3 DNA reads TGTGCCAGCAGGAACCTCCGGGACAGGGGCGAGCAGTACTTC. Its protein product is CASRNLRDRGEQYF.

The chain is built from TRBV24-1 and TRBJ2-5, with a weak D call TRBD1 (5 bases). Germline V CDR1 and CDR2: KGHDR, SFDVKD. The V and J ends lost 9 bases and 1 base respectively, with 11 bases between them. The CDR3 is 13 amino acids. The CDR3 DNA follows: TGTGCCACCGCCTCGGACACCCAAGAGACCCAGTACTTC. It yields the protein CATASDTQETQYF.

The chain is built from TRBV6-5 and TRBJ1-2; 9 bases match TRBD1. Per germline, CDR1 MNHEY and CDR2 SVGAGI. This CDR3 spans 13 amino acids. With V trimmed by 6 bases and J by 4 bases, 3 bases remained unmatched. The chain's CDR3 is CASRNRGLYGYTF. DNA of the CDR3: TGTGCCAGCAGAAACAGGGGGCTCTATGGCTACACCTTC.

The CDR3 coding sequence is TGTGCCAGCAGCTTGGCCCAGGGGGCTAGCACAGATACGCAGTATTTT. Amino acids: CASSLAQGASTDTQYF. The chain joins TRBV5-6 to TRBJ2-3; 8 bases are a match to TRBD1. The CDR3 covers 16 residues. In germline, CDR1 is SGHDT, CDR2 YYEEEE. Germline trimming cut 0 bases from V and 0 bases from J; bases unmatched to any gene: 3.

The J gene is TRBJ2-5, the V gene TRBV10-3; D is ambiguous. The CDR3 loop spans 13 amino acids. The V end was cut by 9 bases, the J end by 5 bases, with 16 bases between. From germline, CDR1 is ENHRY and CDR2 SYGVKD. Here the CDR3 DNA reads TGTGCCATAGGGTCCCCCACGGTCGAGACCCAGTACTTC. It specifies CAIGSPTVETQYF.

V is TRBV3-1 and J is TRBJ2-3, with 9 bases identical to TRBD1. Germline CDR1 and CDR2: LGHDT and YNNKEL (reference sequence). J lost 3 bases, V lost 4 bases, and 5 bases had no gene match. This CDR3 is 15 amino acids long. For the CDR3, the DNA is TGTGCCAGCAGCCCTGGGACAGGGTTTACAGATACGCAGTATTTT. Its translation: CASSPGTGFTDTQYF.

The CDR3 DNA reads as TGTGCCAGCAGCTCTAGCGCGGGTTACCAGCCCCAGCATTTT. Protein product: CASSSSAGYQPQHF. The J gene is TRBJ1-5, the V gene TRBV5-6; no reliable D call. Deletions cut 3 bases from V and 7 bases from J, with 14 bases between. The CDR3 totals 14 residues. Germline V lookup: CDR1 SGHDT, CDR2 YYEEEE.

The rearrangement joins TRBV29-1 to TRBJ1-5; TRBD1 aligns across 10 bases. The germline V gene encodes CDR1 SQVTM and CDR2 ANQGSEA. The CDR3 extends over 15 amino acids. The J segment lost 6 bases and the V segment lost 6 bases, leaving 11 bases of the junction unmatched. This CDR3 is CSVTEGQGLGQPQHF. DNA for the CDR3: TGCAGCGTCACCGAGGGACAGGGGTTGGGTCAGCCCCAGCATTTT.

CDR3 DNA sequence: TGTGCCTGGAGCCGGGACAGGGGGCGTCGGGGGAAGTATTTT. Its protein product is CAWSRDRGRRGKYF. V is TRBV30 and J is TRBJ2-3; 12 bases line up with TRBD1. The CDR3 contains 14 residues. Per germline, CDR1 GTSNPN and CDR2 SVGIG (reference sequence). V lost 3 bases, J lost 13 bases, and 11 bases stayed unmatched.